A selection of T cell receptor beta chains follows, all from one sample in a study of blood T cell repertoires in COVID-19. Profiling relied on immunoSEQ multiplex PCR, and the TCRdb table lists in-frame clones only, not all of them. This table has around 190,000 clones, roughly four fifths appearing once. Sequenced input: PBMCs or T cells enriched from blood (not recorded which). All receptors derive from a man aged 35 to 55 who had recovered from COVID-19. CDR3s include the opening cysteine and the closing phenylalanine or tryptophan. Fields, in order: clone size, V gene, D gene, J gene, CDR3 protein, CDR3 DNA. A D gene is named only where the DNA matches it firmly. Size is stated for part of the rows, as once, few or many counts, or as a class when the clone is expanded.

.,TRBV27,.,TRBJ1-5,CASSLIRGQPQHF,TGTGCCAGCAGTTTAATCAGGGGTCAGCCCCAGCATTTT
.,TRBV16,.,TRBJ2-6,CASSQLQAGANVLTF,TGTGCCAGCAGCCAATTACAGGCTGGGGCCAACGTCCTGACTTTC
.,TRBV14,TRBD1,TRBJ2-6,CASSPLWDRPTMGANVLTF,TGTGCCAGCAGCCCATTATGGGACAGGCCCACGATGGGGGCCAACGTCCTGACTTTC
once,TRBV6-5,.,TRBJ2-3,CASKAGTDTQYF,TGTGCCAGCAAGGCGGGCACAGATACGCAGTATTTT
.,TRBV6-5,.,TRBJ1-1,CASSYSRRSQAFF,TGTGCCAGCAGTTACTCGCGGAGAAGCCAAGCTTTCTTT
.,TRBV4-1,.,TRBJ1-3,CASSLYREVSGNTIYF,TGCGCCAGCAGCCTCTACCGGGAGGTCTCTGGAAACACCATATATTTT
.,TRBV7-5,.,TRBJ1-6,CVRSLIERTVLSPLHF,TGTGTCAGAAGCTTAATAGAGAGGACAGTCCTCTCACCCCTCCACTTT
.,TRBV18,.,TRBJ2-7,CASSGMDGTYEQYF,TGTGCCAGCTCCGGGATGGACGGAACCTACGAGCAGTACTTC
.,TRBV9,.,TRBJ1-1,CASSVSYKNTEAFF,TGTGCCAGCAGCGTATCATACAAGAACACTGAAGCTTTCTTT
.,TRBV21-1,.,TRBJ2-3,CASSVGASGRAELRMSTDTQYF,TGTGCCAGCAGCGTTGGGGCTAGCGGGAGGGCGGAGCTAAGGATGAGCACAGATACGCAGTATTTT
.,TRBV2,TRBD2,TRBJ2-5,CASRQTSGGEETQYF,TGTGCCAGCAGGCAGACTAGCGGGGGGGAGGAGACCCAGTACTTC
.,TRBV27,.,TRBJ1-1,CASRLGGWDTEAFF,TGTGCCAGCAGACTCGGGGGGTGGGACACTGAAGCTTTCTTT
.,TRBV20-1,.,TRBJ2-7,CSASSPRQGGYEQYF,TGCAGTGCTAGTTCCCCCCGGCAGGGAGGCTACGAGCAGTACTTC
.,TRBV7-2,.,TRBJ2-3,CASSLGSGLRTDTQYF,TGTGCCAGCAGCTTAGGTTCGGGACTCCGCACAGATACGCAGTATTTT
once,TRBV24-1,.,TRBJ2-6,CATSDPTGSGANVLTF,TGTGCCACCAGTGATCCTACAGGGTCTGGGGCCAACGTCCTGACTTTC
.,TRBV24-1,TRBD2,TRBJ2-3,CATSDPGLAGGGTDTQYF,TGTGCCACCAGTGACCCTGGACTAGCGGGAGGTGGCACAGATACGCAGTATTTT
once,TRBV5-1,TRBD1,TRBJ2-1,CASRDPRGRNNEQFF,TGCGCCAGCAGGGATCCCAGGGGGAGAAACAATGAGCAGTTCTTC
.,TRBV5-6,TRBD1,TRBJ1-4,CASSLDRGTFRWEKLFF,TGTGCCAGCAGCTTGGACAGGGGCACCTTTAGGTGGGAAAAACTGTTTTTT
once,TRBV5-1,TRBD1,TRBJ2-3,CASSQRQGQGTDTQYF,TGCGCCAGCAGCCAGAGACAGGGGCAGGGAACAGATACGCAGTATTTT
once,TRBV7-8,.,TRBJ1-1,CASSLSGRGLSIENTEAFF,TGTGCCAGCAGCTTATCGGGGAGGGGCCTATCCATTGAGAACACTGAAGCTTTCTTT
.,TRBV29-1,TRBD1,TRBJ2-7,CSVERDRGYEQYF,TGCAGCGTTGAAAGGGACAGGGGCTACGAGCAGTACTTC
.,TRBV3-1/TRBV3-2,.,TRBJ2-6,CASSQEAWETGANVLTF,TGTGCCAGCAGCCAGGAGGCCTGGGAGACTGGGGCCAACGTCCTGACTTTC
.,TRBV9,.,TRBJ2-3,CASSAHTDTQYF,TGTGCCAGCAGCGCCCACACAGATACGCAGTATTTT
.,TRBV5-1,TRBD1,TRBJ1-6,CASSGTGTGVGSNSPLHF,TGCGCCAGCAGCGGGACGGGGACAGGGGTTGGGAGTAATTCACCCCTCCACTTT
.,TRBV6-5,.,TRBJ1-6,CASVTGKGSPLHF,TGTGCCAGCGTCACAGGGAAAGGTTCACCCCTCCACTTT
.,TRBV5-1,.,TRBJ2-6,CASSPGDVSGANVLTF,TGCGCCAGCAGCCCGGGGGACGTCTCTGGGGCCAACGTCCTGACTTTC
.,TRBV11-3,.,TRBJ2-3,CASSLGLSATQYF,TGTGCCAGCAGCTTAGGGTTGAGCGCCACGCAGTATTTT
.,TRBV7-8,TRBD2,TRBJ2-2,CANSNAGEMNTGELFF,TGTGCCAACAGCAATGCGGGGGAAATGAACACCGGGGAGCTGTTTTTT
.,TRBV15,.,TRBJ1-2,CATSRDWQGLTTPHRNYGYTF,TGTGCCACCAGCAGAGATTGGCAGGGGCTCACAACCCCGCATCGTAACTATGGCTACACCTTC
.,TRBV5-1,TRBD1,TRBJ1-4,CASSFGQGRNEKLFF,TGCGCCAGCAGCTTCGGACAGGGTCGAAATGAAAAACTGTTTTTT
few,TRBV10-3,TRBD2,TRBJ2-1,CAISPRGDAAQQFF,TGTGCCATCAGTCCCCGGGGGGACGCTGCCCAGCAGTTCTTC
.,TRBV24-1,.,TRBJ2-7,CATSAPRWVAEAIEQYF,TGTGCCACCAGTGCCCCCCGTTGGGTAGCGGAGGCGATCGAGCAGTACTTC
.,TRBV7-8,TRBD1,TRBJ1-6,CASSANRGLNSPLHF,TGTGCCAGCAGCGCTAACAGGGGGCTCAATTCACCCCTCCACTTT
few,TRBV11-3,TRBD1,TRBJ1-3,CASPSWRDRGIFRGNTIYF,TGTGCCAGCCCCAGTTGGAGGGACAGGGGAATTTTTAGAGGAAACACCATATATTTT
once,TRBV15,TRBD1,TRBJ1-2,CATSHDRGFNYGYTF,TGTGCCACCAGCCATGACAGGGGCTTCAACTATGGCTACACCTTC
.,TRBV3-1/TRBV3-2,TRBD2,TRBJ2-5,CASRTGGETQYF,TGTGCCAGCAGGACGGGGGGAGAGACCCAGTACTTC
.,TRBV9,.,TRBJ2-4,CASSVTDSAGTKNIQYF,TGTGCCAGCAGCGTTACGGACAGTGCTGGGACCAAAAACATTCAGTACTTC
few,TRBV7-3,.,TRBJ2-1,CASSPDSYNEQFF,TGTGCCAGCAGCCCAGATTCGTACAATGAGCAGTTCTTC
.,TRBV5-4,TRBD2,TRBJ2-2,CASSLRQTSGTGELFF,TGTGCCAGCAGCTTACGACAGACTAGCGGGACCGGGGAGCTGTTTTTT
.,TRBV30,.,TRBJ2-7,CAWGRGPYEQYF,TGTGCCTGGGGAAGGGGTCCCTACGAGCAGTACTTC
.,TRBV14,TRBD2,TRBJ2-5,CASSALAGGPQETQYF,TGTGCCAGCAGCGCACTAGCGGGGGGCCCCCAAGAGACCCAGTACTTC
.,TRBV7-9,TRBD2,TRBJ2-1,CASSRTSGRNNEQFF,TGTGCCAGCAGCAGGACTAGCGGGAGGAACAATGAGCAGTTCTTC
once,TRBV6-6,.,TRBJ1-2,CASTTNYGYTF,TGTGCCAGCACTACTAACTATGGCTACACCTTC
.,TRBV19,TRBD1,TRBJ1-2,CASSIQPGDRQIF,TGTGCCAGTAGTATTCAACCCGGGGACAGGCAGATCTTC
.,TRBV25-1,.,TRBJ2-1,CASSEMGRNEQFF,TGTGCCAGCAGTGAAATGGGCCGCAATGAGCAGTTCTTC
few,TRBV5-1,.,TRBJ2-1,CASSFGEAGREQFF,TGCGCCAGCAGCTTCGGGGAAGCGGGCCGTGAGCAGTTCTTC
.,TRBV3-1/TRBV3-2,TRBD1,TRBJ1-4,CASSQDGGQEKLFF,TGTGCCAGCAGCCAAGATGGGGGACAGGAAAAACTGTTTTTT
.,TRBV5-1,.,TRBJ2-7,CASSRGGSDNEQYF,TGCGCCAGCAGCCGAGGGGGTTCCGACAACGAGCAGTACTTC
.,TRBV9,.,TRBJ1-3,CASSPPRGNTIYF,TGTGCCAGCAGCCCCCCGCGGGGAAACACCATATATTTT
.,TRBV5-8,TRBD1,TRBJ1-5,CASSQMGRGQWGHQPQHF,TGTGCCAGCAGCCAGATGGGAAGGGGGCAGTGGGGCCATCAGCCCCAGCATTTT
.,TRBV30,TRBD1,TRBJ2-2,CAWSEGQGSTGELFF,TGTGCCTGGAGTGAAGGACAGGGTTCCACCGGGGAGCTGTTTTTT
.,TRBV7-7,TRBD2,TRBJ2-1,CASSPYLRTSGGTNEQFF,TGTGCCAGCAGCCCTTACCTCAGGACTAGCGGGGGTACAAATGAGCAGTTCTTC
.,TRBV5-6,.,TRBJ1-3,CASSPPRSGAGNTIYF,TGTGCCAGCAGCCCACCCAGGTCCGGGGCTGGAAACACCATATATTTT
.,TRBV7-9,.,TRBJ1-2,CASSLDQGVGYTF,TGTGCCAGCAGCTTAGATCAGGGTGTGGGCTACACCTTC
.,TRBV27,.,TRBJ1-4,CARERGQSNEKLFF,TGTGCCAGAGAGCGGGGGCAGTCTAATGAAAAACTGTTTTTT
once,TRBV2,TRBD1,TRBJ1-4,CASSTGPGQPINEKLFF,TGTGCCAGCAGTACGGGCCCGGGACAGCCTATTAATGAAAAACTGTTTTTT
.,TRBV6-5,.,TRBJ1-1,CASSVGGAHTEAFF,TGTGCCAGTTCCGTTGGGGGGGCGCACACTGAAGCTTTCTTT
.,TRBV20-1,.,TRBJ1-2,CSASNYGYTF,TGCAGTGCCTCGAACTATGGCTACACCTTC